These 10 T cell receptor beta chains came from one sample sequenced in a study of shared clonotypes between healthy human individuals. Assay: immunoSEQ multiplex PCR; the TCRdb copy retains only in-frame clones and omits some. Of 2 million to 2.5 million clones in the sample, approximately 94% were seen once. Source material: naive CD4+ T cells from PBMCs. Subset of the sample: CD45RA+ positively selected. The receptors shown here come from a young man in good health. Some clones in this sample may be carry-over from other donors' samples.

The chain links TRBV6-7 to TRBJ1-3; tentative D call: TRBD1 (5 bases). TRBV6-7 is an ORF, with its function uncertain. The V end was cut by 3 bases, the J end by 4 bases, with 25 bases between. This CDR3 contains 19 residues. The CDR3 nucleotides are TGTGCCAGCAGTTATTCGCTGGGCAGTCGCAGGGAGGAGGGAAACACCATATATTTT. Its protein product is CASSYSLGSRREEGNTIYF.

CDR3 region: CASSDGAEQFF. The CDR3 DNA is TGTGCCAGCAGTGACGGAGCGGAGCAGTTCTTC. The V and J genes are TRBV2 and TRBJ2-1; D not certain. The CDR3 sequence is 11 residues long. V lost 3 bases and J 10 bases, leaving 7 bases between the germline ends. Germline V gene lookup returns CDR1 SNHLY and CDR2 FYNNEI.

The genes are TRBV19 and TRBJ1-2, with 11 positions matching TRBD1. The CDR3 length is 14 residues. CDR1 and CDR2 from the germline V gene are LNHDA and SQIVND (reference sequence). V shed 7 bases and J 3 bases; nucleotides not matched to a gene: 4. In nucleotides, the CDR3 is TGTGCCAGTACACCGGGACAGGGGGACTATGGCTACACCTTC. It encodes CASTPGQGDYGYTF.

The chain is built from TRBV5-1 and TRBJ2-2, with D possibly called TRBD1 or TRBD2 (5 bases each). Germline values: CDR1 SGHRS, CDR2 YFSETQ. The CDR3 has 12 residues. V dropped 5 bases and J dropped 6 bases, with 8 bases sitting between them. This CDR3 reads CASRGPPGELFF. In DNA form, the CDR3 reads TGCGCCAGCAGGGGACCCCCCGGGGAGCTGTTTTTT.

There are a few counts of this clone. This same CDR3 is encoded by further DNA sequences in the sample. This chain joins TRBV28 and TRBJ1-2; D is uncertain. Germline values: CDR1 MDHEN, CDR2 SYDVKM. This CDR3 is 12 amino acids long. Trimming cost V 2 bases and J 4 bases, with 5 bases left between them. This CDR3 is CASSLRGYGYTF. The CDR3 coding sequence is TGTGCCAGCAGTTTACGGGGCTATGGCTACACCTTC.

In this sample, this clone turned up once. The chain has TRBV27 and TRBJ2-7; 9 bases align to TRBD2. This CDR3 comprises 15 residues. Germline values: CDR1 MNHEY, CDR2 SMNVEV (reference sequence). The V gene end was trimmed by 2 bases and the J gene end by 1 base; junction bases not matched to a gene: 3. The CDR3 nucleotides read TGTGCCAGCAGTTTACGGACTAGCGTGTCCTACGAGCAGTACTTC. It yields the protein CASSLRTSVSYEQYF.

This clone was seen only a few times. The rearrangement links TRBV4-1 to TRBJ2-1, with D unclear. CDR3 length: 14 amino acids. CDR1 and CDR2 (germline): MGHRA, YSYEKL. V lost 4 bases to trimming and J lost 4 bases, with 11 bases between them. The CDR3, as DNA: TGCGCCAGCAGCCGAAGTGTCTCATACAATGAGCAGTTCTTC. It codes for CASSRSVSYNEQFF.

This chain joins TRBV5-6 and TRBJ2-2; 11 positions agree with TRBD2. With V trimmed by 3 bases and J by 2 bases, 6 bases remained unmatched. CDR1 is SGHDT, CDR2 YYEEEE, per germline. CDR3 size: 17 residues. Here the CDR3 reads CASSSTSGRSNTGELFF. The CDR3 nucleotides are TGTGCCAGCAGCTCAACTAGCGGGAGATCTAACACCGGGGAGCTGTTTTTT.

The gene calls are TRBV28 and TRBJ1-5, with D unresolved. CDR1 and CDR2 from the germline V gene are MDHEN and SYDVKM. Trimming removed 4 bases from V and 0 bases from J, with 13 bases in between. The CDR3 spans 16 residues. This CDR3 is CASSSHEGSSNQPQHF. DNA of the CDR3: TGTGCCAGCAGTTCCCATGAGGGCAGTAGCAATCAGCCCCAGCATTTT.

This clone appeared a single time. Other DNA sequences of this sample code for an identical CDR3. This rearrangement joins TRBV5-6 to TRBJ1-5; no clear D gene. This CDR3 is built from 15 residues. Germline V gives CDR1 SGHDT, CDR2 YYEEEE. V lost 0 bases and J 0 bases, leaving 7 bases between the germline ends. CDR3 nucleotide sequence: TGTGCCAGCAGCTTGGGGCCTTATAGCAATCAGCCCCAGCATTTT. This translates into CASSLGPYSNQPQHF.